These T cell receptor beta chains were read from a single sample in a study of blood T cell repertoires in COVID-19. Clones were sequenced by immunoSEQ multiplex PCR, and TCRdb holds only the in-frame ones, with some missing. This sample carries around 150,000 clones, just under 90% of them seen once, and the ten largest clones take around 10%. Sequencing input: peripheral blood. These receptors were obtained from an older woman with COVID-19, enrolled during active disease. CDR3s include the opening cysteine and the closing phenylalanine or tryptophan. Each record gives: J gene, V gene, clone size, D gene, CDR3 DNA, CDR3 protein. A D gene is named only where the DNA matches it firmly. The size field is filled for only some rows; it gives once, few, many or a size class.

>TRBJ1-2|TRBV19|NA|NA
TGTGCCAGTAGTCCGGGGTCAACTAACTATGGCTACACCTTC
CASSPGSTNYGYTF
>TRBJ1-1|TRBV10-3|NA|TRBD1
TGTGCCATCAGGGGACAGGGGTGGGGCACTGAAGCTTTCTTT
CAIRGQGWGTEAFF
>TRBJ1-4|TRBV14|NA|NA
TGTGCCAGCAGCCAAGGGACTCTTCTGAATGAAAAACTGTTTTTT
CASSQGTLLNEKLFF
>TRBJ2-3|TRBV5-1|NA|TRBD1
TGCGCCAGCAGCCCACAGAGGGGGCTCACCGATACGCAGTATTTT
CASSPQRGLTDTQYF
>TRBJ1-1|TRBV10-3|NA|NA
TGTGCCATCAGTATGACAGAAACGAACACTGAAGCTTTCTTT
CAISMTETNTEAFF
>TRBJ1-2|TRBV27|NA|TRBD1
TGTGCCAGCACCTCAACAGGGGCTAACTATGGCTACACCTTC
CASTSTGANYGYTF
>TRBJ2-2|TRBV30|NA|NA
TGTGCCTGGAGGGGGCTCGGCACCGGGGAGCTGTTTTTT
CAWRGLGTGELFF
>TRBJ1-1|TRBV5-1|NA|TRBD1
TGCGCCAGCAGCTTGGGACAGGGAGGCACTGAAGCTTTCTTT
CASSLGQGGTEAFF
>TRBJ1-1|TRBV29-1|NA|NA
TGCAGCGTTGTGGCAGGGCACACTGAAGCTTTCTTT
CSVVAGHTEAFF
>TRBJ2-3|TRBV21-1|NA|NA
TGTGCCAGCAGCAAAGCGCTTTTCAAGCGGGGGGGCAGGGCAGATACGCAGTATTTT
CASSKALFKRGGRADTQYF
>TRBJ1-1|TRBV28|NA|NA
TGTGCTGGGTCCAGGGGAAGGGCTGAAGCTTTCTTT
CAGSRGRAEAFF
>TRBJ2-3|TRBV21-1|NA|NA
TGTGCCAGCAGCAAAGGAAGTCTAGCGGGGGGATTAGATACGCAGTATTTT
CASSKGSLAGGLDTQYF
>TRBJ2-7|TRBV19|NA|TRBD1
TGTGCCAGTAGCTGGACAGGTTTGGGGACCTACGAGCAGTACTTC
CASSWTGLGTYEQYF
>TRBJ1-1|TRBV18|NA|TRBD1
TGTGCCAGCGGCGAGGAGACAGGGGGCCGGACTGAAGCTTTCTTT
CASGEETGGRTEAFF
>TRBJ1-1|TRBV7-2|few|NA
TGTGCCAGCAGCTTAGCGGGGGCCTATGAAGCTTTCTTT
CASSLAGAYEAFF
>TRBJ1-1|TRBV20-1|NA|TRBD1
TGCAGTGCTAGTAGGGTGACAGGGTTCACTGAAGCTTTCTTT
CSASRVTGFTEAFF
>TRBJ2-2|TRBV5-1|NA|TRBD1
TGCGCCAGCAGGTCCGGGACAGTGACCGGGGAGCTGTTTTTT
CASRSGTVTGELFF
>TRBJ1-6|TRBV2|NA|NA
TGTGCCAGCAGCGGACAGATTAATTCACCCCTCCACTTT
CASSGQINSPLHF
>TRBJ1-2|TRBV28|NA|NA
TGTGCCAGCATCCCTGTGGGGAGAACAGGGTCTGGCTACACCTTC
CASIPVGRTGSGYTF
>TRBJ1-6|TRBV2|few|NA
TGTGCCAGCAGCGGACAGAGCTCCTATAATTCACCCCTCCACTTT
CASSGQSSYNSPLHF
>TRBJ1-3|TRBV19|NA|NA
TGTGCCAGTAGTAAAGAGTACTCTGGAAACACCATATATTTT
CASSKEYSGNTIYF
>TRBJ2-5|TRBV19|NA|NA
TGTGCCAGTAGTATAATCGGGGGCCAAGAGACCCAGTACTTC
CASSIIGGQETQYF
>TRBJ1-6|TRBV10-3|NA|NA
TGTGCCATCAGTGAGTCGGGCAGCAATTCACCCCTCCACTTT
CAISESGSNSPLHF
>TRBJ1-1|TRBV6-5|NA|NA
TGTGCCACCCAGGGGCCCAAGAACACTGAAGCTTTCTTT
CATQGPKNTEAFF
>TRBJ1-1|TRBV3-1/TRBV3-2|few|NA
TGTGCCAGCACCCTAAATCTGAACACTGAAGCTTTCTTT
CASTLNLNTEAFF
>TRBJ2-7|TRBV6-5|NA|TRBD1
TGTGCCAGCATCAGTGAACGGACAGGGGGTAGCGAGCAGTACTTC
CASISERTGGSEQYF
>TRBJ1-2|TRBV7-3|once|NA
TGTGCCAGCAGCTTAGGGCAGGGGTACGGCTACACCTTC
CASSLGQGYGYTF
>TRBJ2-3|TRBV10-1|NA|TRBD2
TGCGCCAGCAGCCGGGACTACCCCACAGATACGCAGTATTTT
CASSRDYPTDTQYF
>TRBJ1-2|TRBV21-1|NA|NA
TGTGCCAGCAGCAAAGCGTGGTCGACAGGGGGCTTAAGTCATGGCTACACCTTC
CASSKAWSTGGLSHGYTF